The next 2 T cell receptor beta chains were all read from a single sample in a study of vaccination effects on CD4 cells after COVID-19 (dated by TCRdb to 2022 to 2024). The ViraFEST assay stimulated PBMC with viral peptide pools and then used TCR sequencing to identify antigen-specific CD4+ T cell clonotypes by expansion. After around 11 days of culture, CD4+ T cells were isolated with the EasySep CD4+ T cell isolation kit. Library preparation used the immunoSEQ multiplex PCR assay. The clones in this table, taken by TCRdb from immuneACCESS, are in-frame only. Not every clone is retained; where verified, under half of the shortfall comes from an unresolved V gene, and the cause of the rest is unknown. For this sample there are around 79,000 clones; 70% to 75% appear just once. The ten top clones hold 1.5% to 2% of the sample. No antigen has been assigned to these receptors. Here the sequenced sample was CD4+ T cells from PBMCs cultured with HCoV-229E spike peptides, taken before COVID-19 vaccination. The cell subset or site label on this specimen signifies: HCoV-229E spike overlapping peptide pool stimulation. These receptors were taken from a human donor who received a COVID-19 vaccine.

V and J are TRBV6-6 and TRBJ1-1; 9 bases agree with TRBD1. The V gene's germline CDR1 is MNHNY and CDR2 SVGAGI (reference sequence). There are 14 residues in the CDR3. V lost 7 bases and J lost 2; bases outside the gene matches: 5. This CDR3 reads CASTRTGDNTEAFF. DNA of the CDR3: TGTGCCAGCACCCGGACAGGGGATAACACTGAAGCTTTCTTT.

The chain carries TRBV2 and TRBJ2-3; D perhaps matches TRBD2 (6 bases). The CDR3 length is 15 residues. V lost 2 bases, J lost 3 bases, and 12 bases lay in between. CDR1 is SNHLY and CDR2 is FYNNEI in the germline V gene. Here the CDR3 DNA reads TGTGCCAGCAGTGAACTGGGAGGAGGGACAGATACGCAGTATTTT. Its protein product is CASSELGGGTDTQYF.